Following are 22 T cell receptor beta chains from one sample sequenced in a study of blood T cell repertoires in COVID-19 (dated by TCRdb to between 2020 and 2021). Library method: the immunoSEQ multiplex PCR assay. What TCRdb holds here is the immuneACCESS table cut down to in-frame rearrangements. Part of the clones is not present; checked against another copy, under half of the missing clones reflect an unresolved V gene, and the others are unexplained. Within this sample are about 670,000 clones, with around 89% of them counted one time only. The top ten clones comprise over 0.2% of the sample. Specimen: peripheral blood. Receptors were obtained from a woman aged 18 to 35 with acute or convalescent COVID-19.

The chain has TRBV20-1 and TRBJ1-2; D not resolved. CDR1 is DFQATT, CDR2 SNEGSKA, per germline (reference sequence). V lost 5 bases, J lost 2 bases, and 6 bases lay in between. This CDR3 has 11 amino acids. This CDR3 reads CSAYLNYGYTF. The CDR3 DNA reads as TGCAGTGCTTATCTAAACTATGGCTACACCTTC.

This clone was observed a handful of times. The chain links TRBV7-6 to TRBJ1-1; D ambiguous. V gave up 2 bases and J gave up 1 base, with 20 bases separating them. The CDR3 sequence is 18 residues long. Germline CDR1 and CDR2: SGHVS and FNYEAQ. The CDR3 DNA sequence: TGTGCCAGCAGCTTAATAGTCAACAGACAAAGTAAGAACACTGAAGCTTTCTTT. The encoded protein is CASSLIVNRQSKNTEAFF. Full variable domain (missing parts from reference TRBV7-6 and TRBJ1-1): GAGVSQSPRYKVTKRGQDVALRCDPISGHVSLYWYRQALGQGPEFLTYFNYEAQQDKSGLPNDRFSAERPEGSISTLTIQRTEQRDSAMYRCASSLIVNRQSKNTEAFFGQGTRLTVV.

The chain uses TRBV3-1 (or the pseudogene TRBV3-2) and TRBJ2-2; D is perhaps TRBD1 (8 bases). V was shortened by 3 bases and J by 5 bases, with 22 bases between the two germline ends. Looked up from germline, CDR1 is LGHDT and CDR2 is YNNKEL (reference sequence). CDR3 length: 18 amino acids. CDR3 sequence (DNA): TGTGCCAGCAGCCACTGGGCCTTGAGCGGGACAGGTACCGGGGAGCTGTTTTTT. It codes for CASSHWALSGTGTGELFF.

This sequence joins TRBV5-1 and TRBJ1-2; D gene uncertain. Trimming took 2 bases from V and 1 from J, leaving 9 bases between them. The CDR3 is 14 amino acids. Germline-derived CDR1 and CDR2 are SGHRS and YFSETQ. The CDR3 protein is CASSFGGINYGYTF. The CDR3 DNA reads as TGCGCCAGCAGCTTCGGCGGGATTAACTATGGCTACACCTTC.

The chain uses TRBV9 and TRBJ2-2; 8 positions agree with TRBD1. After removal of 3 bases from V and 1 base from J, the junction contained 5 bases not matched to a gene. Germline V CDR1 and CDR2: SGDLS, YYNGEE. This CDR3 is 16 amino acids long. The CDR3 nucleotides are TGTGCCAGCAGCGCCCAAGGACAGGGGAACACCGGGGAGCTGTTTTTT. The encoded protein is CASSAQGQGNTGELFF. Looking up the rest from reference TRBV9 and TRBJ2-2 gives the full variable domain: DSGVTQTPKHLITATGQRVTLRCSPRSGDLSVYWYQQSLDQGLQFLIQYYNGEERAKGNILERFSAQQFPDLHSELNLSSLELGDSALYFCASSAQGQGNTGELFFGEGSRLTVL.

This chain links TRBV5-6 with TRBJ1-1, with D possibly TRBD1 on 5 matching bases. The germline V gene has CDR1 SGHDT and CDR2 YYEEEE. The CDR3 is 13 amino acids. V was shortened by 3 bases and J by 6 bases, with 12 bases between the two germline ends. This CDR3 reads CASSWAGRAEAFF. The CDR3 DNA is TGTGCCAGCAGCTGGGCAGGGAGGGCTGAAGCTTTCTTT.

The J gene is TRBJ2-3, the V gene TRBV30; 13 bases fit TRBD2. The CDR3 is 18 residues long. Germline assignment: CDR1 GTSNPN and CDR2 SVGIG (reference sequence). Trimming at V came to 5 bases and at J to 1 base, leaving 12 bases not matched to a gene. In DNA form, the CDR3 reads TGTGCCTGGTCGGTTTTACTAGCGGGGGGGCTGGGCACAGATACGCAGTATTTT. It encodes CAWSVLLAGGLGTDTQYF.

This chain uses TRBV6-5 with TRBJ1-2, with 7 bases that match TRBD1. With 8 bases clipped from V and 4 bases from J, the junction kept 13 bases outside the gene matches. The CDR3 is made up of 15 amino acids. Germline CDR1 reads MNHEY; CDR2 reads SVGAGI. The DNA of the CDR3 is TGTGCCAGCGGAACCACAGGGGCTCGCCTCTATGGCTACACCTTC. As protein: CASGTTGARLYGYTF.

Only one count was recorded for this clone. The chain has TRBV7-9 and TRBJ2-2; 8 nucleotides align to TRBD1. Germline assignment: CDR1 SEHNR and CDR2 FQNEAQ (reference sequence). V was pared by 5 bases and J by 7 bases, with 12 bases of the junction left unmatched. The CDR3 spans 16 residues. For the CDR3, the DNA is TGTGCCAGCAGCCCCTCAGGGGGCCTGAAGGACGGGGAGCTGTTTTTT. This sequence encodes CASSPSGGLKDGELFF.

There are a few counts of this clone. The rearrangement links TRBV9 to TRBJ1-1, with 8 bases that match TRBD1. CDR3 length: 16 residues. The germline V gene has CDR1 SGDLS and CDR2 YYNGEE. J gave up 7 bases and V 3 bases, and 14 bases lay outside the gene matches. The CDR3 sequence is CASSGTGPPGGGEAFF. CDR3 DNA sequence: TGTGCCAGCAGCGGGACAGGGCCCCCGGGAGGAGGTGAAGCTTTCTTT. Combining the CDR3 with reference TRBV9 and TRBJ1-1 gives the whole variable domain DSGVTQTPKHLITATGQRVTLRCSPRSGDLSVYWYQQSLDQGLQFLIQYYNGEERAKGNILERFSAQQFPDLHSELNLSSLELGDSALYFCASSGTGPPGGGEAFFGQGTRLTVV.

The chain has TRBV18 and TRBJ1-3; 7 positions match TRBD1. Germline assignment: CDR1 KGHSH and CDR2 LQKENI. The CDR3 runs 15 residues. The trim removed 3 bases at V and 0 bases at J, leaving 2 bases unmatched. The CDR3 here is CASSPAGGSGNTIYF. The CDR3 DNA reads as TGTGCCAGCTCACCCGCAGGGGGCTCTGGAAACACCATATATTTT.

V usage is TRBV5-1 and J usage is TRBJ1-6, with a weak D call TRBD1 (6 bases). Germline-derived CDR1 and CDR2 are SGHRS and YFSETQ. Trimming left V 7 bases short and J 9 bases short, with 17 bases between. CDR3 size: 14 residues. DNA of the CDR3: TGCGCCAGCGGGCAGGGGCCGGTGGGTTCACCCCTCCACTTT. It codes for CASGQGPVGSPLHF. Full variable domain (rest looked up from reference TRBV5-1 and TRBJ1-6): KAGVTQTPRYLIKTRGQQVTLSCSPISGHRSVSWYQQTPGQGLQFLFEYFSETQRNKGNFPGRFSGRQFSNSRSEMNVSTLELGDSALYLCASGQGPVGSPLHFGNGTRLTVT.

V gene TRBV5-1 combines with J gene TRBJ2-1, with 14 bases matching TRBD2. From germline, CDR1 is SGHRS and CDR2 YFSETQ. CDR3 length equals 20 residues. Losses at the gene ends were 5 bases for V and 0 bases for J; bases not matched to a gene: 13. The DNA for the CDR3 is TGCGCCAGCAGGACGACTCGGACTAGCGGGGGGCCCTACTCCTACAATGAGCAGTTCTTC. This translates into CASRTTRTSGGPYSYNEQFF. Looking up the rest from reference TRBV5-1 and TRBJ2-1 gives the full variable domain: KAGVTQTPRYLIKTRGQQVTLSCSPISGHRSVSWYQQTPGQGLQFLFEYFSETQRNKGNFPGRFSGRQFSNSRSEMNVSTLELGDSALYLCASRTTRTSGGPYSYNEQFFGPGTRLTVL.

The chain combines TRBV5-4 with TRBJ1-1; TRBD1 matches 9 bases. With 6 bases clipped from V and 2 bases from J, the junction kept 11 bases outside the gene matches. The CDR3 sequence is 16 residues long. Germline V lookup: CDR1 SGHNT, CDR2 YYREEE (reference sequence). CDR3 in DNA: TGTGCCAGCATCTTCATATCGGGACAGGGCAACACTGAAGCTTTCTTT. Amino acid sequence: CASIFISGQGNTEAFF. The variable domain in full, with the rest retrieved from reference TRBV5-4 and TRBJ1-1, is ETGVTQSPTHLIKTRGQQVTLRCSSQSGHNTVSWYQQALGQGPQFIFQYYREEENGRGNFPPRFSGLQFPNYSSELNVNALELDDSALYLCASIFISGQGNTEAFFGQGTRLTVV.

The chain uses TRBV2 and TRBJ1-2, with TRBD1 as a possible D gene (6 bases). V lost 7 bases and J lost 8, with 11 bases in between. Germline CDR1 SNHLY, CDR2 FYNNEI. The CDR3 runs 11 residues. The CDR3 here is CASTLGGGYTF. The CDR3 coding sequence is TGTGCCAGCACCTTAGGGGGAGGCTACACCTTC. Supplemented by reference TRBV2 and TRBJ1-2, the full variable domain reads EPEVTQTPSHQVTQMGQEVILRCVPISNHLYFYWYRQILGQKVEFLVSFYNNEISEKSEIFDDQFSVERPDGSNFTLKIRSTKLEDSAMYFCASTLGGGYTFGSGTRLTVV.

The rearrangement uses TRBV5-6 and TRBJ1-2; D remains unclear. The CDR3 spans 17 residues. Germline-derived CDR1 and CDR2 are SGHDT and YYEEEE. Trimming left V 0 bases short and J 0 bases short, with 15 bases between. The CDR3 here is CASSLEFDTMANYGYTF. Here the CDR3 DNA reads TGTGCCAGCAGCTTGGAGTTCGACACCATGGCTAACTATGGCTACACCTTC.

The CDR3 DNA is TGTGCCAGCAGGCAGCAAGAGACCCAGTACTTC. Translating it yields CASRQQETQYF. This chain uses TRBV27 with TRBJ2-5, with unresolved D. Germline CDR1 MNHEY, CDR2 SMNVEV (reference sequence). The CDR3 consists of 11 residues. Deletions cut 6 bases from V and 2 bases from J, with 4 bases between.

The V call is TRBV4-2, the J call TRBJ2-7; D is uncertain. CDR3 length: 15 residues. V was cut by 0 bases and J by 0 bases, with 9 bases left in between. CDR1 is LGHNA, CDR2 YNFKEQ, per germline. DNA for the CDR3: TGTGCCAGCAGCCAAGAGGGCAGCAGCTCCTACGAGCAGTACTTC. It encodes CASSQEGSSSYEQYF.

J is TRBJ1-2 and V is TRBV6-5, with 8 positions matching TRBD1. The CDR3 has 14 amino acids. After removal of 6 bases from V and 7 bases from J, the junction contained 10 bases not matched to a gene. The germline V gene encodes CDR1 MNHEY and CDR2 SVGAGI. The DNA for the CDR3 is TGTGCCAGCAGCAACACAGGGGGAGGTTTTGGCTACACCTTC. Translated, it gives CASSNTGGGFGYTF.

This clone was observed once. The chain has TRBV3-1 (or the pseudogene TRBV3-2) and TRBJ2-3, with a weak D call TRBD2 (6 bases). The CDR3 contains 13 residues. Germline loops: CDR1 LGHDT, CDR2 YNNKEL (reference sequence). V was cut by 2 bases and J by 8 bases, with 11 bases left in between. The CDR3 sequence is CASSQPPEGTQYF. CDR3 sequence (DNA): TGTGCCAGCAGCCAACCCCCGGAGGGTACGCAGTATTTT.

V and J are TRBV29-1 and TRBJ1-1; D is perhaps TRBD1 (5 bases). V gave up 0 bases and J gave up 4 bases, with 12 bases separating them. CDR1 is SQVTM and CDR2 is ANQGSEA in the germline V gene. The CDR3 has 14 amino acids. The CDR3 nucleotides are TGCAGCGTTGAAGATCTTAATAGGGGCACTGAAGCTTTCTTT. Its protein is CSVEDLNRGTEAFF.

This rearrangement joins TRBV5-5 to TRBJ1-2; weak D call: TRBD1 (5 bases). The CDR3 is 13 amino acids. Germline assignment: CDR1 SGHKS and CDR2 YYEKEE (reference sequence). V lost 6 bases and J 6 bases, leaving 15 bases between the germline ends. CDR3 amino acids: CASIPSGKNGYTF. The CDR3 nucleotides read TGTGCCAGCATCCCTTCAGGGAAGAATGGCTACACCTTC.